Reported below is one TCR beta chain. Per the germline V gene, CDR1 is SGHVS and CDR2 is FNYEAQ. CDR3 length: 16 residues. Unmatched junction bases numbered 4, after V lost 2 bases and J lost 3 bases. The sample originates from a study of blood T cell repertoires in COVID-19. Study overall: Specimens from acute and convalescent COVID-19 originated in the United States, Italy and Spain.

Original analysis: Amplification with reference gene primers provided the estimates of nucleated cell counts. Libraries were prepared by immunoSEQ multiplex PCR; TCRdb keeps only in-frame clonotypes and omits some of them. The V and J calls and clone size are taken from that table; D and trimming were inferred from the DNA. The sample has approximately 260,000 clones; 85% to 95% are singletons. Cohorts were based on clinical histories the participants reported. The chain carries TRBV7-6 and TRBJ2-7; 13 nucleotides line up with TRBD2. The sequence derives from a woman aged 18-30 years who had recovered from COVID-19. Source material: PBMCs or T cells enriched from blood (not recorded which). CDR3 sequence (DNA): TGTGCCAGCAGCTTACAACTAGCGGGAGGGGTCTACGAGCAGTACTTC. It specifies CASSLQLAGGVYEQYF. Combining the CDR3 with reference TRBV7-6 and TRBJ2-7 gives the whole variable domain GAGVSQSPRYKVTKRGQDVALRCDPISGHVSLYWYRQALGQGPEFLTYFNYEAQQDKSGLPNDRFSAERPEGSISTLTIQRTEQRDSAMYRCASSLQLAGGVYEQYFGPGTRLTVT.